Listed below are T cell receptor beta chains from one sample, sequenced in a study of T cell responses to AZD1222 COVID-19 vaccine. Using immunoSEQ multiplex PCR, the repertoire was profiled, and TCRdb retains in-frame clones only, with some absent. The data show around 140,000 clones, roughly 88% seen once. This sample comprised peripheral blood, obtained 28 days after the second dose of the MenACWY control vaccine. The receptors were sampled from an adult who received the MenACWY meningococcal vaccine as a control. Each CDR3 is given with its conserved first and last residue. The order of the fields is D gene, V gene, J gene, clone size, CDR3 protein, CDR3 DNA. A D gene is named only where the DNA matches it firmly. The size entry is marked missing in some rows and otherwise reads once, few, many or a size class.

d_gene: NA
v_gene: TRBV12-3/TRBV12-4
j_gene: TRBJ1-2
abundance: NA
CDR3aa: CASSPDSIYGYTF
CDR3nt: TGTGCCAGCAGCCCGGACAGTATCTATGGCTACACCTTC

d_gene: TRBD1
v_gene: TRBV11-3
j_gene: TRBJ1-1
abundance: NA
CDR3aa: CASSARTGLEAFF
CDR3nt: TGTGCCAGCAGCGCCCGGACAGGTCTTGAAGCTTTCTTT

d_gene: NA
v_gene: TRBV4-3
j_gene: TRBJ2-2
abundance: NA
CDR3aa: CASSRYGAGELFF
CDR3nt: TGCGCCAGCAGCCGGTACGGCGCCGGGGAGCTGTTTTTT

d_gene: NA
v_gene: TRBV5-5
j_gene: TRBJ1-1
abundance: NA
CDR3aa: CASSLSPGRAFF
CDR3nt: TGTGCCAGCAGCTTAAGCCCCGGAAGGGCTTTCTTT

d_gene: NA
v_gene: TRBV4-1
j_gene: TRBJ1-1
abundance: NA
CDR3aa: CASSSRVIEGTEAFF
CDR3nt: TGCGCCAGCAGCTCGCGTGTCATAGAAGGAACTGAAGCTTTCTTT

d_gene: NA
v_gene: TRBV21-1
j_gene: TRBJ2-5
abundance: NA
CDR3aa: CASSPQGSETQYF
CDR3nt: TGTGCCAGCAGTCCCCAGGGGTCAGAGACCCAGTACTTC

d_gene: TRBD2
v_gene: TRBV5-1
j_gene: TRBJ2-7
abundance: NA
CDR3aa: CASSGTGTSPEQYF
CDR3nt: TGCGCCAGCAGCGGCACCGGGACTAGCCCCGAGCAGTACTTC

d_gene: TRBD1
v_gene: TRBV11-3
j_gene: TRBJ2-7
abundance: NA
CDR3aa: CASSRRQGVSYEQYF
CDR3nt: TGTGCCAGCTCCCGTCGGCAGGGGGTATCCTACGAGCAGTACTTC

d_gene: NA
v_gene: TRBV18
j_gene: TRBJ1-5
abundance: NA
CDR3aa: CASSPTKGEPQHF
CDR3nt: TGTGCCAGCTCACCAACTAAGGGGGAGCCCCAGCATTTT

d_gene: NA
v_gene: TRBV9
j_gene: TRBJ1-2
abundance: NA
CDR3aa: CASSVEGVGGYTF
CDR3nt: TGTGCCAGCAGCGTAGAAGGGGTCGGGGGCTACACCTTC

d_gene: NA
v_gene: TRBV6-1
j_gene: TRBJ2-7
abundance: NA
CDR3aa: CASSDRGHEQYF
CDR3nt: TGTGCCAGCAGTGACAGGGGCCACGAGCAGTACTTC

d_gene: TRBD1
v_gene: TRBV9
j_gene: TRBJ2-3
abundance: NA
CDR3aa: CASSVERGRTDTQYF
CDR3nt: TGTGCCAGCAGCGTAGAAAGGGGGCGGACAGATACGCAGTATTTT

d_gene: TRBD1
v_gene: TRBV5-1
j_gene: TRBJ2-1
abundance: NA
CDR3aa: CASSGGTGDNEQFF
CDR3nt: TGCGCCAGCAGCGGGGGGACAGGGGACAATGAGCAGTTCTTC

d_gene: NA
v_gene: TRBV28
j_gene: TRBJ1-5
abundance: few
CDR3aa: CASSLRRGNQPQHF
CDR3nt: TGTGCCAGCAGTTTACGCAGGGGCAATCAGCCCCAGCATTTT

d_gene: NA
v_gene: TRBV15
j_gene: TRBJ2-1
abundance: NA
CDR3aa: CATSRMGGLYNEQFF
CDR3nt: TGTGCCACCAGCAGAATGGGGGGACTTTACAATGAGCAGTTCTTC

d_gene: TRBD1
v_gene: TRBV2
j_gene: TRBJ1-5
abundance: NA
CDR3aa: CASSGTGWDQPQHF
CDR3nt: TGTGCCAGCAGTGGGACAGGCTGGGATCAGCCCCAGCATTTT

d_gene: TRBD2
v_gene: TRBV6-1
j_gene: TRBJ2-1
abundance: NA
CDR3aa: CASSERVSSGRTSTYNEQFF
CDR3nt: TGTGCCAGCAGTGAACGCGTGTCTAGCGGGAGGACATCGACCTACAATGAGCAGTTCTTC

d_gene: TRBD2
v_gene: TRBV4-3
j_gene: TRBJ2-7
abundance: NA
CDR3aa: CASSQGLAGFDEQYF
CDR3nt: TGCGCCAGCAGCCAGGGACTAGCAGGGTTCGACGAGCAGTACTTC

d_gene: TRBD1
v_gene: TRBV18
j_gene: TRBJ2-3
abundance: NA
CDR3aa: CASSPTGGPDTQYF
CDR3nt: TGTGCCAGCTCACCTACAGGGGGACCAGATACGCAGTATTTT

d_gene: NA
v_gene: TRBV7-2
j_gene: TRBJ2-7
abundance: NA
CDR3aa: CASSFPGQSYEQYF
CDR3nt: TGTGCCAGCAGCTTCCCCGGACAGTCCTACGAGCAGTACTTC

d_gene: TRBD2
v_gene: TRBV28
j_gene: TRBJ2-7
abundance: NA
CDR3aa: CASSDTGNGLAGAYEQYF
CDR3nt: TGTGCCAGCAGCGACACAGGGAATGGACTAGCGGGGGCCTACGAGCAGTACTTC

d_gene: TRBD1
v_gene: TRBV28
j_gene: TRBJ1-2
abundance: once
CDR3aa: CASRRAGGDYGYTF
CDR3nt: TGTGCCAGCAGAAGAGCAGGGGGTGACTATGGCTACACCTTC

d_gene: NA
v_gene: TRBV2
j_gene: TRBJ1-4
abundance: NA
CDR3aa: CASSEMEKATNEKLFF
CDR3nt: TGTGCCAGCAGTGAAATGGAAAAGGCAACTAATGAAAAACTGTTTTTT

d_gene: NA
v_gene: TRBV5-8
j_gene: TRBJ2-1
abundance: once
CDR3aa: CASSLTSYNEQFF
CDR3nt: TGTGCCAGCAGCTTAACGAGTTACAATGAGCAGTTCTTC

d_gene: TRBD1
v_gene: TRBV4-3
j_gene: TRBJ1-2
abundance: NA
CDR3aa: CASSPSTGVGYGYTF
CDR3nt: TGCGCCAGCAGCCCCTCCACAGGGGTCGGATATGGCTACACCTTC

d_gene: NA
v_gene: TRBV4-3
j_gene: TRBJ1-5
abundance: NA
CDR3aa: CASSQDPGRHQPQHF
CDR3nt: TGCGCCAGCAGCCAAGACCCAGGGCGGCATCAGCCCCAGCATTTT

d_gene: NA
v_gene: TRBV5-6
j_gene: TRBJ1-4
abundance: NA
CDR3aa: CASSFRSGNEKLFF
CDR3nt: TGTGCCAGCAGCTTCCGGTCAGGGAACGAAAAACTGTTTTTT

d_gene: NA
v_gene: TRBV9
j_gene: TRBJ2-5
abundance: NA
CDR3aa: CASSRLGGRGTQYF
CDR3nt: TGTGCCAGCAGCCGGTTGGGGGGACGAGGCACCCAGTACTTC

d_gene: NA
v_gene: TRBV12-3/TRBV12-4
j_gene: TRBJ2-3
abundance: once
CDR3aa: CASTFTDTQYF
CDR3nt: TGTGCCAGCACCTTCACAGATACGCAGTATTTT

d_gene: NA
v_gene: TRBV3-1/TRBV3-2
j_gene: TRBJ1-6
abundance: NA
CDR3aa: CASSPERTANSPLHF
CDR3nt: TGTGCCAGCAGCCCAGAAAGGACAGCTAATTCACCCCTCCACTTT

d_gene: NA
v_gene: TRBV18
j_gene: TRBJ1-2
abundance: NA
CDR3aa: CASSSSDDSLGYTF
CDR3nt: TGTGCCAGCTCATCCAGCGACGACAGTCTTGGCTACACCTTC

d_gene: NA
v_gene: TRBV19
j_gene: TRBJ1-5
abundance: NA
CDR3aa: CASSLAGNQPQHF
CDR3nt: TGTGCCAGTAGTCTGGCGGGCAATCAGCCCCAGCATTTT

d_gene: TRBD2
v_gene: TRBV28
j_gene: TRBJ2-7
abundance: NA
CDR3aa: CASSFGLAGTYEQYF
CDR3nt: TGTGCCAGCAGTTTTGGGCTAGCGGGTACCTACGAGCAGTACTTC

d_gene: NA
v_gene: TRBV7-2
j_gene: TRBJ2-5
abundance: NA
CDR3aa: CASSLGRQGKTQYF
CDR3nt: TGTGCCAGCAGCTTAGGGCGGCAGGGGAAGACCCAGTACTTC

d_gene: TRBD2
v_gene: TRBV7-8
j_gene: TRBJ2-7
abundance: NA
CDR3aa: CASSLAAGYEQYF
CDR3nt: TGTGCCAGCAGCTTAGCAGCGGGGTACGAGCAGTACTTC

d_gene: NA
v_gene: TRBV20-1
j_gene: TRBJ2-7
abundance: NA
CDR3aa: CSATRGYEQYF
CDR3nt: TGCAGTGCTACCAGAGGATACGAGCAGTACTTC

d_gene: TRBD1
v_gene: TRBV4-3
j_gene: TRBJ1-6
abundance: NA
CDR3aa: CASSQDGAGGSSYNSPLHF
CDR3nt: TGCGCCAGCAGCCAAGATGGGGCAGGGGGGAGCTCCTATAATTCACCCCTCCACTTT

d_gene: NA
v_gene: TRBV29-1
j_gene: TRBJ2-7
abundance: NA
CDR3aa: CSIRRGAASYEQYF
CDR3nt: TGCAGCATAAGGCGAGGGGCGGCCTCCTACGAGCAGTACTTC

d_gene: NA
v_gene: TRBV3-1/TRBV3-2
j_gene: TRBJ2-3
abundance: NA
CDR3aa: CASSQDLASADTQYF
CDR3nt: TGTGCCAGCAGCCAAGATCTCGCTAGCGCAGATACGCAGTATTTT

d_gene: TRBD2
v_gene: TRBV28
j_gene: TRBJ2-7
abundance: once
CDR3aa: CASSPLAREGYEQYF
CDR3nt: TGTGCCAGCAGTCCACTGGCGCGGGAGGGCTACGAGCAGTACTTC